These 11 T cell receptor beta chains share one sample of origin, sequenced in a study of shared clonotypes between healthy human individuals (dated by TCRdb to about 2020). Libraries were constructed by the immunoSEQ multiplex PCR assay. As stored in TCRdb, this immuneACCESS dataset retains in-frame rearrangements with V and J assigned. A fraction of the clones does not appear; measured against another copy, unresolved V genes explain less than half of the discrepancy, and the remainder lacks a known reason. Recorded for this sample are about 2,500,000 clones; more than 90% of them occurred a single time. Around 0.14% of the sample comes from the top ten. Sequenced input: naive CD4+ T cells sorted from blood. Reading the label with the study, this specimen's cell subset or site is: CD45RA+ positively selected. The receptors here all came from a man between 18 and 29 years old in good health.

As regards this clone: The sample has other DNA sequences that encode this CDR3 too. V and J are TRBV5-1 and TRBJ2-1; D may be TRBD2 (5 bases). Trimming took off 2 bases at V and 0 bases at J, with 9 bases between the two ends. The CDR3 consists of 15 residues. Germline V lookup: CDR1 SGHRS, CDR2 YFSETQ. The CDR3 loop is CASSLRGSSYNEQFF. CDR3 nucleotide sequence: TGCGCCAGCAGCTTAAGAGGGAGCTCCTACAATGAGCAGTTCTTC.

CDR3 loop: CASSPASMSRQYF. The CDR3 region has the DNA TGTGCCAGCTCACCGGCTAGCATGTCCCGGCAGTACTTC. This sequence joins TRBV18 and TRBJ2-7; maybe TRBD2 (5 bases). The CDR3 loop spans 13 amino acids. Germline values: CDR1 KGHSH, CDR2 LQKENI. The V end lost 3 bases, the J end lost 9 bases, and 15 bases lay between the germline ends.

The V call is TRBV7-9, the J call TRBJ2-1, with a possible D match to TRBD2 (5 bases). CDR3 length equals 14 residues. CDR1 is SEHNR and CDR2 is FQNEAQ in the germline V gene (reference sequence). Trimming shortened V by 11 bases and J by 0 bases, and 14 bases separated the two germline ends. CDR3 residues: CAPTGESSYNEQFF. CDR3 DNA: TGTGCCCCGACCGGGGAGAGCTCCTACAATGAGCAGTTCTTC.

The table lists this clone with a few counts. The chain couples TRBV5-1 to TRBJ1-2; possibly TRBD1 for D (6 bases). Germline lookup yields CDR1 SGHRS and CDR2 YFSETQ. The length of the CDR3 is 15 residues. V was shortened by 2 bases and J by 5 bases, with 16 bases between the two germline ends. The DNA of the CDR3 is TGCGCCAGCAGCTTAGGTCCGACAGGCACGTATGGCTACACCTTC. Translating it yields CASSLGPTGTYGYTF.

This chain joins TRBV5-4 and TRBJ2-3; D remains ambiguous. The germline gives CDR1 SGHNT, CDR2 YYREEE (reference sequence). Trimming stripped 5 bases from V and 1 base from J, with 11 bases between. The CDR3 loop spans 14 amino acids. The CDR3 DNA follows: TGTGCCAGCAGTAGTAAAGATCGCACAGATACGCAGTATTTT. Encoded protein: CASSSKDRTDTQYF. The full variable domain, rest sourced from reference TRBV5-4 and TRBJ2-3, is ETGVTQSPTHLIKTRGQQVTLRCSSQSGHNTVSWYQQALGQGPQFIFQYYREEENGRGNFPPRFSGLQFPNYSSELNVNALELDDSALYLCASSSKDRTDTQYFGPGTRLTVL.

The chain couples TRBV19 to TRBJ1-6, with D perhaps matching TRBD1 (5 bases). Per the germline V gene, CDR1 is LNHDA and CDR2 is SQIVND (reference sequence). The CDR3 length is 17 residues. Trimming pared 6 bases from V and 0 bases from J, leaving 15 bases between. The CDR3 DNA reads as TGTGCCAGTAGAACGGCAGGGACGGCCTCCTATAATTCACCCCTCCACTTT. It yields the protein CASRTAGTASYNSPLHF.

V and J are TRBV5-4 and TRBJ2-7; D gene uncertain. Deletions cut 2 bases from V and 3 bases from J, with 6 bases between. The CDR3 spans 12 residues. Per germline, CDR1 SGHNT and CDR2 YYREEE (reference sequence). CDR3 protein: CASSFNSYEQYF. CDR3 DNA sequence: TGTGCCAGCAGCTTTAACAGCTACGAGCAGTACTTC.

Concerning this clone itself: Other DNA sequences within the sample encode an identical CDR3. V usage is TRBV5-1 and J usage is TRBJ1-1; 7 bases line up with TRBD1. V gave up 1 base and J gave up 8 bases; unmatched junction bases: 5. Germline CDR1 SGHRS, CDR2 YFSETQ. This CDR3 contains 13 residues. The CDR3 nucleotides read TGCGCCAGCAGCTTGCAGGGGGGGACCGAAGCTTTCTTT. It codes for CASSLQGGTEAFF.

The chain carries TRBV7-2 and TRBJ2-7, with 8 nucleotides matching TRBD1. The CDR3 has 12 amino acids. Germline loops: CDR1 SGHTA, CDR2 FQGNSA. With 3 bases clipped from V and 9 bases from J, the junction kept 4 bases outside the gene matches. DNA of the CDR3: TGTGCCAGCAGCTTGGACAGGGCGTTGCAGTACTTC. This sequence encodes CASSLDRALQYF.

The V call is TRBV2, the J call TRBJ2-1; maybe TRBD2 (6 bases). Germline lookup yields CDR1 SNHLY and CDR2 FYNNEI. The CDR3 length is 13 residues. V shed 3 bases and J shed 7 bases, with 10 bases lying between them. CDR3 loop: CASSEPSVNEQFF. The CDR3 bases are TGTGCCAGCAGTGAGCCTAGCGTGAATGAGCAGTTCTTC.

This sequence joins TRBV2 and TRBJ1-4; no definite D call. The CDR3 totals 14 residues. Between the trimmed V and J ends, which lost 11 bases and 7 bases, there was a span of 20 bases. From germline, CDR1 is SNHLY and CDR2 FYNNEI. The CDR3 region is CAAAAGGRSEKLFF. CDR3 DNA sequence: TGTGCCGCAGCGGCGGGTGGGCGGAGTGAAAAACTGTTTTTT.